A single sample is the source of the 13 T cell receptor beta chains below, sequenced in a study of control samples from healthy donors and cancer patients. The method was immunoSEQ multiplex PCR; TCRdb's version includes in-frame clones alone and lacks a portion of them. The sample shows around 80,000 clones, just under 90% of them seen only once. The sequencing input was blood. The receptors were gathered from a man in his fifties in good health.

The chain has TRBV9 and TRBJ2-1, with TRBD2 as a possible D gene (6 bases). Looked up from germline, CDR1 is SGDLS and CDR2 is YYNGEE. Trimming took 5 bases from V and 3 from J, leaving 15 bases between them. The CDR3 runs 15 residues. CDR3 amino acids: CASSPTGVLYNEQFF. The CDR3 DNA sequence: TGTGCCAGCAGTCCTACGGGGGTTCTCTACAATGAGCAGTTCTTC.

This rearrangement joins TRBV7-8 to TRBJ2-5; no definite D call. The germline V gene has CDR1 SGHVS and CDR2 FQNEAQ. This CDR3 is 10 amino acids long. V dropped 5 bases and J dropped 8 bases, with 6 bases sitting between them. CDR3 region: CASSLDTQYF. The CDR3 DNA is TGTGCCAGCAGCCTGGATACCCAGTACTTC.

The chain employs TRBV6-5 and TRBJ1-2; TRBD1 agrees at 11 bases. CDR3 length equals 16 residues. Germline V CDR1 and CDR2: MNHEY, SVGAGI. V dropped 2 bases and J dropped 4; count of bases not matched to a gene: 6. This chain's CDR3 is CASSYSSGTGGYGYTF. CDR3 DNA: TGTGCCAGCAGTTACAGTTCCGGGACAGGGGGCTATGGCTACACCTTC.

The chain couples TRBV15 to TRBJ1-5; D may be TRBD1 (6 bases). This CDR3 has 15 residues. The germline gives CDR1 LNHNV, CDR2 YYDKDF (reference sequence). With 2 bases removed from V and 10 bases from J, the gap between germline ends came to 18 bases. CDR3 bases: TGTGCCACCAGCAGACACGGACAGAACGAGAAACCCCAGCATTTT. Amino acid sequence: CATSRHGQNEKPQHF.

This chain links TRBV29-1 with TRBJ2-3, with 13 bases identical to TRBD2. Germline V lookup: CDR1 SQVTM, CDR2 ANQGSEA. The CDR3 sequence is 15 residues long. With 3 bases clipped from V and 6 bases from J, the junction kept 6 bases outside the gene matches. Here the CDR3 reads CSVDLTSGGLDTQYF. CDR3 in DNA: TGCAGCGTTGATCTGACTAGCGGGGGGCTGGATACGCAGTATTTT.

The chain recombines TRBV19 with TRBJ2-2, with D possibly matching TRBD2 (6 bases). V was clipped by 5 bases and J by 2 bases, with 12 bases between them. This CDR3 contains 15 residues. Per the germline V gene, CDR1 is LNHDA and CDR2 is SQIVND (reference sequence). CDR3 protein: CASSLPGVNTGELFF. CDR3 coding DNA: TGTGCCAGTAGTCTTCCGGGGGTAAACACCGGGGAGCTGTTTTTT.

This chain joins TRBV9 and TRBJ2-3; TRBD1 matches at 9 bases. From germline, CDR1 is SGDLS and CDR2 YYNGEE. J gave up 3 bases and V 0 bases, and 8 bases lay outside the gene matches. The CDR3 length is 17 residues. CDR3 residues: CASSVAIQQGATDTQYF. CDR3 sequence (DNA): TGTGCCAGCAGCGTAGCTATTCAACAGGGGGCTACAGATACGCAGTATTTT.

This chain joins TRBV5-6 and TRBJ1-5; D remains ambiguous. CDR1 SGHDT and CDR2 YYEEEE come from the germline V gene. V was pared by 4 bases and J by 3 bases, with 5 bases between. The length of the CDR3 is 12 residues. CDR3: CASSNVNQPQHF. The CDR3 coding sequence is TGTGCCAGCAGCAATGTCAATCAGCCCCAGCATTTT.

The rearrangement links TRBV19 to TRBJ1-2; D remains ambiguous. The CDR3 is 15 amino acids. Germline V gene lookup returns CDR1 LNHDA and CDR2 SQIVND (reference sequence). Between the trimmed V and J ends, which lost 3 bases and 4 bases, there was a span of 15 bases. The CDR3 is CASSIEYRVGYGYTF. The CDR3 DNA follows: TGTGCCAGTAGTATTGAATATCGGGTCGGCTATGGCTACACCTTC.

The gene calls are TRBV2 and TRBJ2-2; the match to TRBD1 covers 7 bases. CDR1 and CDR2 from the germline V gene are SNHLY and FYNNEI. The CDR3 extends over 15 amino acids. Trimming took 6 bases from V and 0 from J; bases not matched to a gene: 4. The DNA of the CDR3 is TGTGCCAGCAGCCGAGGGGGCTCGAACACCGGGGAGCTGTTTTTT. Translated: CASSRGGSNTGELFF. Combining the CDR3 with reference TRBV2 and TRBJ2-2 gives the whole variable domain EPEVTQTPSHQVTQMGQEVILRCVPISNHLYFYWYRQILGQKVEFLVSFYNNEISEKSEIFDDQFSVERPDGSNFTLKIRSTKLEDSAMYFCASSRGGSNTGELFFGEGSRLTVL.

On this clone itself: Germline is not matched at one junction end, which may reflect a read error. The rearrangement links TRBV2 to TRBJ2-3, with 15 bases matching TRBD2. CDR1 SNHLY and CDR2 FYNNEI come from the germline V gene. The CDR3 is 17 amino acids. CDR3 nucleotides: TGCGCCAGCAGGGGACTAGCGGGGGGCCAGCGCACAGATACGCAGTATTTT. Its translation is CASRGLAGGQRTDTQYF.

The chain couples TRBV6-5 to TRBJ1-5; perhaps TRBD1 as D (6 bases). Germline V lookup: CDR1 MNHEY, CDR2 SVGAGI. V was trimmed by 6 bases and J by 3 bases, leaving 15 bases between them. The length of the CDR3 is 15 residues. CDR3 residues: CASRPAGAINQPQHF. The CDR3 DNA reads as TGTGCCAGCAGACCCGCAGGGGCAATCAATCAGCCCCAGCATTTT.

CDR3 protein: CASSWVGQGAEQYF. The CDR3 coding sequence is TGTGCCAGCAGCTGGGTGGGACAGGGGGCGGAGCAGTACTTC. The chain is built from TRBV7-9 and TRBJ2-7; 12 bases agree with TRBD1. V was clipped by 4 bases and J by 7 bases; unmatched bases: 5. The CDR3 length is 14 residues. Germline V CDR1 and CDR2: SEHNR, FQNEAQ (reference sequence).